This is a list of T cell receptor beta chains from one sample in a study of PD-1 blockade in classical Hodgkin lymphoma. The assay was immunoSEQ multiplex PCR, and TCRdb's table has in-frame clones only and misses some. The table has approximately 20,000 clones, over 75% seen once. The sequenced material came from CD4+ T cells from blood. These receptors all come from a human donor with classical Hodgkin lymphoma. Each CDR3 is given with its conserved first and last residue. The D gene is left open where the match is weak. Rows give clone size only sometimes, using once, few, many, or a class for an expanded clone.

cdr3_nt: TGTGCCAGCAGCTCATACCCAAATGCAGGAGCTTTCTTT
cdr3_aa: CASSSYPNAGAFF
j_call: TRBJ1-1
v_call: TRBV7-2
clone_size: .
d_call: .

cdr3_nt: TGCGCCAGCAGCTTGGAAGGACAGGGTTTCGAGCAGTACTTC
cdr3_aa: CASSLEGQGFEQYF
j_call: TRBJ2-7
v_call: TRBV5-1
clone_size: .
d_call: TRBD1

cdr3_nt: TGTGCCAGCAGCGTAGGGACAATCCAAGAGACCCAGTACTTC
cdr3_aa: CASSVGTIQETQYF
j_call: TRBJ2-5
v_call: TRBV9
clone_size: .
d_call: .

cdr3_nt: TGTGCCAGCAGCTTAGTGTTTAGGACAGGAAAGTACTTC
cdr3_aa: CASSLVFRTGKYF
j_call: TRBJ2-7
v_call: TRBV11-3
clone_size: once
d_call: TRBD1

cdr3_nt: TGTGCCAGCAGTGGCAGGTTTAACACCGGGGAGCTGTTTTTT
cdr3_aa: CASSGRFNTGELFF
j_call: TRBJ2-2
v_call: TRBV25-1
clone_size: .
d_call: .

cdr3_nt: TGCGCCAGCAGCATACGGGGCGTGACTAGCGGGATGATAGGTGGCACAGATACGCAGTATTTT
cdr3_aa: CASSIRGVTSGMIGGTDTQYF
j_call: TRBJ2-3
v_call: TRBV5-1
clone_size: .
d_call: TRBD2

cdr3_nt: TGCGCCAGCAGCTTGGACGGGGGACGGAATCAGCCCCAGCATTTT
cdr3_aa: CASSLDGGRNQPQHF
j_call: TRBJ1-5
v_call: TRBV5-1
clone_size: few
d_call: .

cdr3_nt: TGTGCCAGCACGCTGACTGGGATGAACACTGAAGCTTTCTTT
cdr3_aa: CASTLTGMNTEAFF
j_call: TRBJ1-1
v_call: TRBV9
clone_size: few
d_call: .

cdr3_nt: TGTGCCAGTAGTGTTGGGGCGACTAGCGGCACAGATACGCAGTATTTT
cdr3_aa: CASSVGATSGTDTQYF
j_call: TRBJ2-3
v_call: TRBV19
clone_size: once
d_call: TRBD2

cdr3_nt: TGTGCCAGCAGTCGTATATCCAGGGGGGAGGATGAGCAGTTCTTC
cdr3_aa: CASSRISRGEDEQFF
j_call: TRBJ2-1
v_call: TRBV28
clone_size: few
d_call: .

cdr3_nt: TGTGCCAGCAGTTTAAAGGACGGCGGGAGACGGTACGAGCAGTACTTC
cdr3_aa: CASSLKDGGRRYEQYF
j_call: TRBJ2-7
v_call: TRBV27
clone_size: .
d_call: TRBD2

cdr3_nt: TGTGCCACCAGCAGAGATGAGGGACATGCCTACGAGCAGTACTTC
cdr3_aa: CATSRDEGHAYEQYF
j_call: TRBJ2-7
v_call: TRBV15
clone_size: .
d_call: .

cdr3_nt: TGTGCCAGCAGCTTAGTCGGCAGAGGGATTGGTACCTACGAGCAGTACTTC
cdr3_aa: CASSLVGRGIGTYEQYF
j_call: TRBJ2-7
v_call: TRBV11-2
clone_size: .
d_call: .

cdr3_nt: TGTGCCAGCAGTTTAGGATGGGAGACCTCTGAAGCTTTCTTT
cdr3_aa: CASSLGWETSEAFF
j_call: TRBJ1-1
v_call: TRBV28
clone_size: .
d_call: .

cdr3_nt: TGTGCCACCCTAGCGGGAGTTAGCAATGAGCAGTTCTTC
cdr3_aa: CATLAGVSNEQFF
j_call: TRBJ2-1
v_call: TRBV2
clone_size: .
d_call: TRBD2

cdr3_nt: TGTGCCAGCAGCTTAGCAATTAGGGAGGGGGAACCATATGGCTACACCTTC
cdr3_aa: CASSLAIREGEPYGYTF
j_call: TRBJ1-2
v_call: TRBV11-2
clone_size: .
d_call: .

cdr3_nt: TGTGCCAGCAGTTTATTAGCTTTCTCACCCGTCGTTCAGGGAGTAGTATCGTCCGAGCAGTACTTC
cdr3_aa: CASSLLAFSPVVQGVVSSEQYF
j_call: TRBJ2-7
v_call: TRBV27
clone_size: .
d_call: .

cdr3_nt: TGTGCCATCAGTGAGGGCAGGGGAGCTAATCAGCCCCAGCATTTT
cdr3_aa: CAISEGRGANQPQHF
j_call: TRBJ1-5
v_call: TRBV10-3
clone_size: .
d_call: .

cdr3_nt: TGTGCCAGCAGCTCAACTAGGACGTCTAGCTCCTACAATGAGCAGTTCTTC
cdr3_aa: CASSSTRTSSSYNEQFF
j_call: TRBJ2-1
v_call: TRBV7-9
clone_size: .
d_call: .

cdr3_nt: TGTGCCAGCAGCCGGGCGGGGGTCCCCGGGGAGACCCAGTACTTC
cdr3_aa: CASSRAGVPGETQYF
j_call: TRBJ2-5
v_call: TRBV2
clone_size: .
d_call: TRBD2

cdr3_nt: TGTGCCAGCAGTTACTCGGCAGCGGGGGGGAAACTGTTTTTT
cdr3_aa: CASSYSAAGGKLFF
j_call: TRBJ1-4
v_call: TRBV6-5
clone_size: .
d_call: .

cdr3_nt: TGTGCCAGCAGTTCCCCAGGACTAGATGTGAATGAGCAGTTCTTC
cdr3_aa: CASSSPGLDVNEQFF
j_call: TRBJ2-1
v_call: TRBV28
clone_size: .
d_call: TRBD2

cdr3_nt: TGTGCCAGCAGGCGGGGGGACACCGGGGAGCTGTTTTTT
cdr3_aa: CASRRGDTGELFF
j_call: TRBJ2-2
v_call: TRBV5-4
clone_size: .
d_call: TRBD2

cdr3_nt: TGTGCCAGCAGTGAATTACTCCCTTCCCCCACAGATACGCAGTATTTT
cdr3_aa: CASSELLPSPTDTQYF
j_call: TRBJ2-3
v_call: TRBV2
clone_size: .
d_call: .

cdr3_nt: TGTGCCAGTAGTATCCCCCCGGGTGCAGGTCAAAACAATGAGCAGTTCTTC
cdr3_aa: CASSIPPGAGQNNEQFF
j_call: TRBJ2-1
v_call: TRBV19
clone_size: .
d_call: .

cdr3_nt: TGTGCCAGTATTGGGAAAAATGAGCAGTTCTTC
cdr3_aa: CASIGKNEQFF
j_call: TRBJ2-1
v_call: TRBV19
clone_size: .
d_call: .

cdr3_nt: TGTGCCAGCAGCGTAGAGTGGGGAGGAGGGCTTTACAATGAGCAGTTCTTC
cdr3_aa: CASSVEWGGGLYNEQFF
j_call: TRBJ2-1
v_call: TRBV9
clone_size: once
d_call: .

cdr3_nt: TGTGCCAGCAGACCTCTCAGGGGGACTAATTCACCCCTCCACTTT
cdr3_aa: CASRPLRGTNSPLHF
j_call: TRBJ1-6
v_call: TRBV6-5
clone_size: .
d_call: TRBD1

cdr3_nt: TGCGCCAGCAGCTTGGTCGGTGATCAGCCCCAGCATTTT
cdr3_aa: CASSLVGDQPQHF
j_call: TRBJ1-5
v_call: TRBV5-1
clone_size: .
d_call: .

cdr3_nt: TGTGCCACCAGCAGTGTCCAGGGAAGGACCCAGCATTTT
cdr3_aa: CATSSVQGRTQHF
j_call: TRBJ1-5
v_call: TRBV15
clone_size: .
d_call: .

cdr3_nt: TGTGCCAGCAGTTACGATGGTGACGACAGTGAAGCTTTCTTT
cdr3_aa: CASSYDGDDSEAFF
j_call: TRBJ1-1
v_call: TRBV6-5
clone_size: .
d_call: .

cdr3_nt: TGTGCCAGCAGCTCCCCGTTGGGCGGCTATGGCTACACCTTC
cdr3_aa: CASSSPLGGYGYTF
j_call: TRBJ1-2
v_call: TRBV5-4
clone_size: .
d_call: .

cdr3_nt: TGTGCCAGCAGCCAAGAGGGGCCCGGGGGGAACACCGGGGAGCTGTTTTTT
cdr3_aa: CASSQEGPGGNTGELFF
j_call: TRBJ2-2
v_call: TRBV4-2
clone_size: .
d_call: .

cdr3_nt: TGCGCCAGCAGCCAAGATCAGGCCACTGAAGCTTTCTTT
cdr3_aa: CASSQDQATEAFF
j_call: TRBJ1-1
v_call: TRBV4-1
clone_size: .
d_call: .

cdr3_nt: TGTGCCAGCAGTAAGACAGGGCAGAACACTGAAGCTTTCTTT
cdr3_aa: CASSKTGQNTEAFF
j_call: TRBJ1-1
v_call: TRBV2
clone_size: .
d_call: TRBD1

cdr3_nt: TGTGCCAGTTGGAAGACAGGAATCTCCTACGAGCAGTACTTC
cdr3_aa: CASWKTGISYEQYF
j_call: TRBJ2-7
v_call: TRBV6-1
clone_size: .
d_call: .

cdr3_nt: TGCAGCGTTGGCGGAGGGTCTGGCTCTGGCTACACCTTC
cdr3_aa: CSVGGGSGSGYTF
j_call: TRBJ1-2
v_call: TRBV29-1
clone_size: .
d_call: .

cdr3_nt: TGTGCCAGCAAACAGGCAGCGCTTAGCAATCAGCCCCAGCATTTT
cdr3_aa: CASKQAALSNQPQHF
j_call: TRBJ1-5
v_call: TRBV6-5
clone_size: .
d_call: .

cdr3_nt: TGTGCCAGCAGCCAAGATGAGACTAGCGGGAGCGAGCAGTACTTC
cdr3_aa: CASSQDETSGSEQYF
j_call: TRBJ2-7
v_call: TRBV4-2
clone_size: .
d_call: TRBD2

cdr3_nt: TGTGCCAGTAGTGAGACTACGGACAGGGGAGCTTTCTTT
cdr3_aa: CASSETTDRGAFF
j_call: TRBJ1-1
v_call: TRBV19
clone_size: .
d_call: TRBD1

cdr3_nt: TGTGCCAGCAGCCGGGACTACGGAGATACGCAGTATTTT
cdr3_aa: CASSRDYGDTQYF
j_call: TRBJ2-3
v_call: TRBV6-4
clone_size: .
d_call: TRBD2

cdr3_nt: TGCAGCGTTTCCCGAGGACCCTACAATGAGCAGTTCTTC
cdr3_aa: CSVSRGPYNEQFF
j_call: TRBJ2-1
v_call: TRBV29-1
clone_size: .
d_call: .

cdr3_nt: TGTGCCAGCAGTCGGAGGGGGGGGACGACTAGCGGGAGCGATGAGCAGTTCTTC
cdr3_aa: CASSRRGGTTSGSDEQFF
j_call: TRBJ2-1
v_call: TRBV27
clone_size: .
d_call: TRBD2

cdr3_nt: TGTGCCAGCAGTGGGGACCGGCGGGCCTATGGCTACACCTTC
cdr3_aa: CASSGDRRAYGYTF
j_call: TRBJ1-2
v_call: TRBV28
clone_size: .
d_call: .

cdr3_nt: TGTGCCAGCAGTCGATCGACGGGCGGGAGCAATCAGCCCCAGCATTTT
cdr3_aa: CASSRSTGGSNQPQHF
j_call: TRBJ1-5
v_call: TRBV7-9
clone_size: few
d_call: .

cdr3_nt: TGTGCCAGCAGTCGTACTAGCGTAGCCTACGAGCAGTACTTC
cdr3_aa: CASSRTSVAYEQYF
j_call: TRBJ2-7
v_call: TRBV27
clone_size: few
d_call: TRBD2

cdr3_nt: TGCAGCGCCCTGAACAGGGTATGGGCGAAAGATACGCAGTATTTT
cdr3_aa: CSALNRVWAKDTQYF
j_call: TRBJ2-3
v_call: TRBV29-1
clone_size: .
d_call: .

cdr3_nt: TGTGCCAGTAGTACAAGCACAGATACGCAGTATTTT
cdr3_aa: CASSTSTDTQYF
j_call: TRBJ2-3
v_call: TRBV19
clone_size: .
d_call: .